This record concerns one T cell receptor beta chain sequence. This CDR3 spans 16 amino acids. The trim removed 5 bases at V and 2 bases at J, leaving 8 bases unmatched. Germline values: CDR1 LNHDA, CDR2 SQIVND (reference sequence). This record comes from a study of blood T cell repertoires in COVID-19. Measured with immunoSEQ multiplex PCR; TCRdb has only the in-frame clones, and not every one. The table lists 300,000 to 450,000 clones, around 87% of them singletons, with under 11% in the top ten. Seattle patient enrollment occurred during active infection, with longitudinal follow-up thereafter. The sample taken for sequencing was peripheral blood. The chain employs TRBV19 and TRBJ2-7, with TRBD2 identical over 11 bases. The TCR originated in a woman under 40 with COVID-19, enrolled during active disease. CDR3 in amino acids: CASSPFGTSGTYEQYF. The CDR3 DNA reads TGTGCCAGTAGTCCATTCGGGACTAGCGGTACCTACGAGCAGTACTTC.